These 31 T cell receptor beta chains were all obtained from the same sample, sequenced in a study of blood T cell repertoires in COVID-19. The assay was immunoSEQ multiplex PCR, and TCRdb's table has in-frame clones only and misses some. The data hold about 470,000 clones, with about nine tenths observed a single time. Sample: PBMCs or T cells enriched from blood (not recorded which). The source is a woman younger than 35 who had recovered from COVID-19.

In this sample, this clone turned up once. The chain has TRBV5-6 and TRBJ1-1, with unresolved D. CDR1 SGHDT and CDR2 YYEEEE come from the germline V gene. Between the trimmed V and J ends, which lost 1 base and 1 base, there was a span of 11 bases. CDR3 length equals 15 residues. CDR3 residues: CASSLITDANTEAFF. CDR3 in DNA: TGTGCCAGCAGCTTGATCACAGACGCGAACACTGAAGCTTTCTTT.

This clone has just a few counts. The chain links TRBV3-1 (or the pseudogene TRBV3-2) to TRBJ1-2; D unclear. The CDR3 is made up of 16 amino acids. Germline CDR1 and CDR2: LGHDT and YNNKEL (reference sequence). V was cut by 1 base and J by 8 bases, with 20 bases left in between. CDR3 in amino acids: CASSQGNRPRGGGYTF. The CDR3 nucleotides are TGTGCCAGCAGCCAAGGGAATCGTCCCCGAGGCGGAGGCTACACCTTC.

The V and J genes are TRBV5-5 and TRBJ2-5, with 11 bases matching TRBD2. Germline loops: CDR1 SGHKS, CDR2 YYEKEE (reference sequence). The CDR3 contains 18 residues. V dropped 4 bases and J dropped 1; count of bases not matched to a gene: 12. CDR3 amino acids: CASSQAATLAGGQETQYF. Written as DNA, the CDR3 is TGTGCCAGCAGCCAAGCCGCGACCCTAGCGGGGGGCCAAGAGACCCAGTACTTC.

V usage is TRBV6-5 and J usage is TRBJ2-7; D is possibly TRBD1 (6 bases). The V gene lost 1 base and the J gene lost 4 bases, with 14 bases spanning the gap. Germline-derived CDR1 and CDR2 are MNHEY and SVGAGI. The CDR3 has 15 residues. CDR3 sequence (DNA): TGTGCCAGCAGTTACTTAGAGGGGGTTGGGTACGAGCAGTACTTC. It yields the protein CASSYLEGVGYEQYF.

The chain has TRBV30 and TRBJ1-2; no reliable D call. This CDR3 has 15 residues. Germline V lookup: CDR1 GTSNPN, CDR2 SVGIG (reference sequence). The V end was cut by 1 base, the J end by 4 bases, with 16 bases between. CDR3 sequence (DNA): TGTGCCTGGAGTGAACCCGCGGAGTACCTCTATGGCTACACCTTC. As protein: CAWSEPAEYLYGYTF.

The genes are TRBV6-5 and TRBJ2-5; D remains ambiguous. Trimming left V 7 bases short and J 3 bases short, with 12 bases between. Germline loops: CDR1 MNHEY, CDR2 SVGAGI. The CDR3 has 13 residues. The CDR3 nucleotides read TGTGCCAGCACCCTTCGCCGGGAAGAGACCCAGTACTTC. It is translated as CASTLRREETQYF.

This clone was counted only a few times. The chain joins TRBV19 to TRBJ1-1; D unresolved. Germline-derived CDR1 and CDR2 are LNHDA and SQIVND (reference sequence). CDR3 size: 16 residues. V was trimmed by 5 bases and J by 1 base, leaving 17 bases between them. CDR3 in DNA: TGTGCCAGTAGTCCTTTTGGCCTCTCCGAGAACACTGAAGCTTTCTTT. Protein: CASSPFGLSENTEAFF.

In its sample, this clone was seen once. The chain has TRBV6-6 and TRBJ1-5; D is ambiguous. The V gene's germline CDR1 is MNHNY and CDR2 SVGAGI (reference sequence). The CDR3 is 15 amino acids. Trimming removed 7 bases at V and 0 bases at J, with 13 bases between. The CDR3: CASKIGGNSNQPQHF. The CDR3, as DNA: TGTGCCAGCAAGATTGGCGGAAATAGCAATCAGCCCCAGCATTTT.

The rearrangement joins TRBV7-9 to TRBJ2-4; D unclear. V lost 0 bases and J lost 0, with 9 bases in between. The CDR3 consists of 16 residues. CDR1 SEHNR and CDR2 FQNEAQ come from the germline V gene (reference sequence). The CDR3 DNA follows: TGTGCCAGCAGCTTAGCAACGGTGCTAGCCAAAAACATTCAGTACTTC. Protein: CASSLATVLAKNIQYF.

The V call is TRBV4-1, the J call TRBJ1-2; tentative D call: TRBD1 (5 bases). The CDR3 runs 16 residues. With 6 bases removed from V and 8 bases from J, the gap between germline ends came to 25 bases. The germline V gene has CDR1 MGHRA and CDR2 YSYEKL. CDR3 sequence reads: CASSFAGSFTGEGYTF. The CDR3 coding sequence is TGCGCCAGCAGTTTCGCGGGTAGTTTTACGGGGGAAGGCTACACCTTC.

The CDR3 DNA reads TGTGCCTTAGGGGTGGCAGGGCGGAATTCACCCCTCCACTTT. It is translated as CALGVAGRNSPLHF. The rearrangement links TRBV11-2 to TRBJ1-6, with a weak D call TRBD1 (5 bases). With 11 bases removed from V and 7 bases from J, the gap between germline ends came to 18 bases. Germline CDR1 and CDR2: SGHAT and FQNNGV. The length of the CDR3 is 14 residues.

As regards this clone: A junction end diverges from the germline sequence, so it may reflect a read error. This chain joins TRBV6-1 and TRBJ1-2, with 7 bases identical to TRBD1. The V gene's germline CDR1 is MNHNS and CDR2 SASEGT. The CDR3 runs 14 residues. The CDR3 is CASREGGADYGYTF. CDR3 bases: TGTGCCAGCAGGGAAGGGGGCGCTGACTATGGCTACACCTTC.

This clone was detected once. V usage is TRBV5-1 and J usage is TRBJ2-7; D ambiguous. The CDR3 sequence is 14 residues long. Trimming took off 1 base at V and 3 bases at J, with 11 bases between the two ends. CDR1 and CDR2 (germline): SGHRS, YFSETQ. The CDR3 sequence: CASSLSPLVYEQYF. The CDR3 DNA reads as TGCGCCAGCAGCTTGAGCCCCCTAGTCTACGAGCAGTACTTC.

V and J are TRBV4-1 and TRBJ2-6; 9 nucleotides match TRBD2. Germline CDR1 MGHRA, CDR2 YSYEKL. After removal of 7 bases from V and 0 bases from J, the junction contained 7 bases not matched to a gene. The CDR3 has 17 amino acids. CDR3 region: CASTSSGASSGANVLTF. The CDR3 nucleotides read TGCGCCAGCACCTCTAGCGGGGCTAGCTCTGGGGCCAACGTCCTGACTTTC.

The chain links TRBV7-2 to TRBJ2-7; D remains unclear. This CDR3 has 13 residues. Trimming cost V 4 bases and J 2 bases, with 9 bases left between them. CDR1 and CDR2 from the germline V gene are SGHTA and FQGNSA. The CDR3 sequence is CASSSTYAYEQYF. Here the CDR3 DNA reads TGTGCCAGCAGCTCCACTTATGCCTACGAGCAGTACTTC.

The chain couples TRBV5-6 to TRBJ1-1; 7 nucleotides align to TRBD1. The CDR3 is made up of 15 amino acids. The germline V gene encodes CDR1 SGHDT and CDR2 YYEEEE. With 4 bases clipped from V and 4 bases from J, the junction kept 10 bases outside the gene matches. This CDR3 is CASSPTEGAITEAFF. CDR3 DNA: TGTGCCAGCAGCCCCACGGAGGGGGCAATCACTGAAGCTTTCTTT.

The rearrangement links TRBV6-5 to TRBJ2-3; 8 nucleotides align to TRBD1. The germline gives CDR1 MNHEY, CDR2 SVGAGI. V dropped 0 bases and J dropped 4; count of bases not matched to a gene: 6. CDR3 size: 16 residues. In nucleotides, the CDR3 is TGTGCCAGCAGTTACTCCCCAGGGGGCGACGCAGATACGCAGTATTTT. Protein: CASSYSPGGDADTQYF.

The V call is TRBV28, the J call TRBJ2-7; D gene ambiguous. Germline CDR1 MDHEN, CDR2 SYDVKM. The CDR3 runs to 12 residues. Trimming pared 8 bases from V and 0 bases from J, leaving 8 bases between. The DNA of the CDR3 is TGTGCCAGCCATAGAGGCTCCTACGAGCAGTACTTC. Protein product: CASHRGSYEQYF.

The chain recombines TRBV9 with TRBJ1-6; no clear D gene. The CDR3 runs 13 residues. Germline values: CDR1 SGDLS, CDR2 YYNGEE. V gave up 4 bases and J gave up 6 bases, with 8 bases separating them. As DNA, the CDR3 is TGTGCCAGCAGCACAAGTCTTAATTCACCCCTCCACTTT. It specifies CASSTSLNSPLHF. Complete variable domain (other parts from reference TRBV9 and TRBJ1-6): DSGVTQTPKHLITATGQRVTLRCSPRSGDLSVYWYQQSLDQGLQFLIQYYNGEERAKGNILERFSAQQFPDLHSELNLSSLELGDSALYFCASSTSLNSPLHFGNGTRLTVT.

This chain connects TRBV5-1 to TRBJ2-1; TRBD1 might be the D (6 bases). The CDR3 is made up of 16 amino acids. CDR1 is SGHRS and CDR2 is YFSETQ in the germline V gene. V was clipped by 0 bases and J by 1 base, with 11 bases between them. The CDR3 region is CASSLDGGRSYNEQFF. The DNA for the CDR3 is TGCGCCAGCAGCTTGGATGGGGGCAGATCCTACAATGAGCAGTTCTTC.

The chain joins TRBV7-2 to TRBJ1-2; D perhaps matches TRBD1 (5 bases). The ends were cut back, 5 bases at V and 2 bases at J, with 12 bases in the middle. CDR1 and CDR2 from the germline V gene are SGHTA and FQGNSA. The length of the CDR3 is 14 residues. This CDR3 reads CASSSGTVNYGYTF. CDR3 DNA sequence: TGTGCCAGCAGCAGCGGGACCGTAAACTATGGCTACACCTTC. The variable domain in full, completed from reference TRBV7-2 and TRBJ1-2, reads GAGVSQSPSNKVTEKGKDVELRCDPISGHTALYWYRQSLGQGLEFLIYFQGNSAPDKSGLPSDRFSAERTGGSVSTLTIQRTQQEDSAVYLCASSSGTVNYGYTFGSGTRLTVV.

The chain's CDR3 is CALNPGGVGNTIYF. DNA of the CDR3: TGTGCCTTAAACCCAGGGGGAGTTGGAAACACCATATATTTT. V is TRBV30 and J is TRBJ1-3; 7 bases match TRBD1. The germline V gene has CDR1 GTSNPN and CDR2 SVGIG (reference sequence). The CDR3 is 14 amino acids. Losses at the gene ends were 7 bases for V and 3 bases for J; bases not matched to a gene: 9.

J is TRBJ2-7 and V is TRBV6-2 or TRBV6-3; TRBD2 agrees at 9 bases. This CDR3 spans 15 amino acids. Per germline, CDR1 MNHEY and CDR2 SVGEGT. V lost 2 bases, J lost 2 bases, and 4 bases stayed unmatched. CDR3 residues: CASSYGAGGPYEQYF. CDR3 nucleotide sequence: TGTGCCAGCAGTTACGGAGCGGGGGGCCCCTACGAGCAGTACTTC.

V and J are TRBV15 and TRBJ1-6; the D gene is possibly TRBD1 (5 bases). The ends were cut back, 0 bases at V and 7 bases at J, with 13 bases in the middle. This CDR3 is 16 amino acids long. CDR1 LNHNV and CDR2 YYDKDF come from the germline V gene (reference sequence). CDR3 coding DNA: TGTGCCACCAGCAGAGATCAGGCAGGGAGGAATTCACCCCTCCACTTT. It translates to CATSRDQAGRNSPLHF.

This sequence joins TRBV18 and TRBJ1-6, with a tentative D call TRBD1 (6 bases). Germline values: CDR1 KGHSH, CDR2 LQKENI. Trimming left V 3 bases short and J 10 bases short, with 22 bases between. This CDR3 is 17 amino acids long. The CDR3 DNA reads TGTGCCAGCTCACCTCCACCGAGGGGGGGAGGGCCGTCACCCCTCCACTTT. Translated: CASSPPPRGGGPSPLHF.

The V gene is TRBV4-2, the J gene TRBJ1-2; no reliable D call. Germline V gene lookup returns CDR1 LGHNA and CDR2 YNFKEQ. The CDR3 consists of 15 residues. V shed 1 base and J shed 4 bases, with 13 bases lying between them. The CDR3 nucleotides read TGTGCCAGCAGCCAAGTGGAACGGGAAATCTATGGCTACACCTTC. Translation gives CASSQVEREIYGYTF.

The V and J genes are TRBV30 and TRBJ1-2, with D maybe TRBD1 (5 bases). Per germline, CDR1 GTSNPN and CDR2 SVGIG (reference sequence). This CDR3 has 11 amino acids. Trimming removed 3 bases at V and 8 bases at J, with 10 bases between. CDR3 sequence (DNA): TGTGCCTGGAGCAGGGCGTGGGGCTACACCTTC. Its translation is CAWSRAWGYTF.

This chain joins TRBV19 and TRBJ1-5, with TRBD1 as a possible D gene (5 bases). The CDR3 extends over 16 amino acids. Germline assignment: CDR1 LNHDA and CDR2 SQIVND (reference sequence). V gave up 2 bases and J gave up 5 bases, with 16 bases separating them. CDR3 protein: CASSIKSRQSDQPQHF. The CDR3 coding sequence is TGTGCCAGTAGTATAAAATCCCGACAGTCGGATCAGCCCCAGCATTTT.

The chain joins TRBV9 to TRBJ2-1; TRBD2 agrees at 11 bases. This CDR3 contains 14 residues. J lost 5 bases, V lost 3 bases, and 1 base had no gene match. Germline V CDR1 and CDR2: SGDLS, YYNGEE. CDR3 bases: TGTGCCAGCAGCGCTAGCGGGGGGCACAATGAGCAGTTCTTC. This codes for CASSASGGHNEQFF.

This chain uses TRBV10-2 with TRBJ2-2, with 12 bases aligning to TRBD2. Per the germline V gene, CDR1 is WSHSY and CDR2 is SAAADI. The junction had 9 bases not matched to a gene; V was cut back by 10 bases and J by 0 bases. This CDR3 contains 17 residues. The CDR3 protein is CATLETSGGPNTGELFF. DNA of the CDR3: TGCGCCACCCTAGAGACTAGCGGGGGACCGAACACCGGGGAGCTGTTTTTT.

V gene TRBV10-3 combines with J gene TRBJ2-1, with 10 positions matching TRBD1. The germline CDR1 and CDR2 sequences are ENHRY and SYGVKD. The CDR3 spans 17 residues. The trim removed 0 bases at V and 5 bases at J, leaving 7 bases unmatched. This CDR3 is CAISESRGQGGNNEQFF. CDR3 in DNA: TGTGCCATCAGTGAGTCCCGAGGACAGGGGGGGAACAATGAGCAGTTCTTC.